Listed below are T cell receptor beta chains from one sample, sequenced in a study of blood T cell repertoires in COVID-19. Sequencing was performed with immunoSEQ multiplex PCR; in TCRdb, only in-frame clones are kept and a portion is missing. The data hold 200,000 to 250,000 clones, with more than 75% observed a single time. Sequencing used peripheral blood. The receptors come from a man older than 75 with acute or convalescent COVID-19. The CDR3 runs from the conserved cysteine through the conserved F or W. The D gene is left open where the match is weak. Some rows mark clone size as missing; the rest say once, few, many or name a class of expanded clone.

v_gene: TRBV29-1; abundance: NA; d_gene: TRBD1; j_gene: TRBJ2-5; CDR3aa: CSVVKGARETQYF; CDR3nt: TGCAGCGTTGTGAAGGGGGCGCGAGAGACCCAGTACTTC
v_gene: TRBV20-1; abundance: NA; d_gene: NA; j_gene: TRBJ1-6; CDR3aa: CSASLVAGERNSPLHF; CDR3nt: TGCAGTGCTAGTCTTGTTGCCGGGGAAAGGAATTCACCCCTCCACTTT
v_gene: TRBV4-1; abundance: NA; d_gene: NA; j_gene: TRBJ2-5; CDR3aa: CASSQDVSGETQYF; CDR3nt: TGCGCCAGCAGCCAAGATGTGAGTGGAGAGACCCAGTACTTC
v_gene: TRBV15; abundance: NA; d_gene: NA; j_gene: TRBJ2-1; CDR3aa: CATSRDRGRRGTGPYNEQFF; CDR3nt: TGTGCCACCAGCAGAGATCGGGGGAGGCGCGGGACGGGCCCCTACAATGAGCAGTTCTTC
v_gene: TRBV6-5; abundance: NA; d_gene: NA; j_gene: TRBJ1-2; CDR3aa: CASSSPGTSSTF; CDR3nt: TGTGCCAGCAGTTCACCCGGGACATCGTCCACCTTC
v_gene: TRBV3-1/TRBV3-2; abundance: NA; d_gene: TRBD2; j_gene: TRBJ2-7; CDR3aa: CASSQAVQPGLQTYEQYF; CDR3nt: TGTGCCAGCAGCCAAGCTGTCCAGCCGGGACTACAAACCTACGAGCAGTACTTC
v_gene: TRBV11-2; abundance: once; d_gene: TRBD1; j_gene: TRBJ2-1; CDR3aa: CASSPQGAFYNEQFF; CDR3nt: TGTGCCAGCAGCCCCCAGGGGGCCTTCTACAATGAGCAGTTCTTC
v_gene: TRBV6-6; abundance: NA; d_gene: TRBD1; j_gene: TRBJ1-5; CDR3aa: CASSGQGGGNQPQHF; CDR3nt: TGTGCCAGCAGTGGACAGGGAGGGGGCAATCAGCCCCAGCATTTT
v_gene: TRBV5-1; abundance: NA; d_gene: TRBD2; j_gene: TRBJ2-3; CDR3aa: CASSSGLAGATDTQYF; CDR3nt: TGCGCCAGCAGCTCGGGCCTAGCGGGAGCGACAGATACGCAGTATTTT
v_gene: TRBV27; abundance: NA; d_gene: NA; j_gene: TRBJ1-6; CDR3aa: CASMVRASNSPLHF; CDR3nt: TGTGCCAGCATGGTGAGGGCTTCTAATTCACCCCTCCACTTT
v_gene: TRBV19; abundance: NA; d_gene: NA; j_gene: TRBJ1-1; CDR3aa: CASRPGLLDTEAFF; CDR3nt: TGTGCCAGTAGGCCCGGTTTATTGGACACTGAAGCTTTCTTT
v_gene: TRBV2; abundance: NA; d_gene: NA; j_gene: TRBJ2-2; CDR3aa: CASSDSSHTGELFF; CDR3nt: TGTGCCAGCAGTGATTCTAGCCACACCGGGGAGCTGTTTTTT
v_gene: TRBV6-5; abundance: NA; d_gene: TRBD1; j_gene: TRBJ1-4; CDR3aa: CASRQTGGGEKLFF; CDR3nt: TGTGCCAGCAGACAGACAGGGGGCGGGGAAAAACTGTTTTTT
v_gene: TRBV19; abundance: NA; d_gene: NA; j_gene: TRBJ2-7; CDR3aa: CASSIGGGTYEQYF; CDR3nt: TGTGCCAGTAGTATAGGAGGAGGTACCTACGAGCAGTACTTC
v_gene: TRBV28; abundance: NA; d_gene: NA; j_gene: TRBJ1-2; CDR3aa: CASMEGPGYGYTF; CDR3nt: TGTGCCAGCATGGAGGGCCCAGGCTATGGCTACACCTTC
v_gene: TRBV28; abundance: NA; d_gene: NA; j_gene: TRBJ2-3; CDR3aa: CASSLGQITDTQYF; CDR3nt: TGTGCCAGCAGTTTAGGACAGATCACAGATACGCAGTATTTT
v_gene: TRBV18; abundance: NA; d_gene: NA; j_gene: TRBJ1-5; CDR3aa: CASSPPGRGNQPQHF; CDR3nt: TGTGCCAGCTCACCACCAGGGAGGGGTAATCAGCCCCAGCATTTT
v_gene: TRBV5-1; abundance: NA; d_gene: NA; j_gene: TRBJ2-7; CDR3aa: CASSHGSDYEQYF; CDR3nt: TGCGCCAGCAGCCACGGGAGCGACTACGAGCAGTACTTC
v_gene: TRBV19; abundance: NA; d_gene: NA; j_gene: TRBJ2-1; CDR3aa: CASSIGAWPGFYNEQFF; CDR3nt: TGTGCCAGTAGTATAGGCGCGTGGCCGGGGTTTTACAATGAGCAGTTCTTC
v_gene: TRBV2; abundance: NA; d_gene: NA; j_gene: TRBJ1-2; CDR3aa: CASSETERPNYGYTF; CDR3nt: TGTGCCAGCAGTGAAACCGAGAGGCCTAACTATGGCTACACCTTC
v_gene: TRBV29-1; abundance: NA; d_gene: NA; j_gene: TRBJ1-2; CDR3aa: CSVGTAPNYGYTF; CDR3nt: TGCAGCGTTGGAACAGCCCCTAACTATGGCTACACCTTC
v_gene: TRBV15; abundance: few; d_gene: TRBD1; j_gene: TRBJ1-4; CDR3aa: CATSRYEDRVAF; CDR3nt: TGTGCCACCAGCAGATACGAAGACAGGGTGGCTTTT
v_gene: TRBV20-1; abundance: NA; d_gene: NA; j_gene: TRBJ2-1; CDR3aa: CSASRGHNEQFF; CDR3nt: TGCAGTGCTAGTCGCGGTCACAATGAGCAGTTCTTC
v_gene: TRBV7-9; abundance: NA; d_gene: TRBD1; j_gene: TRBJ1-6; CDR3aa: CASSKPGQGIFTPSPLHF; CDR3nt: TGTGCCAGCAGCAAACCGGGACAGGGGATTTTCACTCCCTCACCCCTCCACTTT
v_gene: TRBV19; abundance: NA; d_gene: NA; j_gene: TRBJ1-5; CDR3aa: CASSIRGGEPQHF; CDR3nt: TGTGCCAGTAGTATCCGGGGTGGCGAGCCCCAGCATTTT
v_gene: TRBV11-2; abundance: NA; d_gene: NA; j_gene: TRBJ2-7; CDR3aa: CASSLIPGLIAYEQYF; CDR3nt: TGTGCCAGCAGCTTAATACCCGGACTGATCGCCTACGAGCAGTACTTC
v_gene: TRBV19; abundance: few; d_gene: NA; j_gene: TRBJ1-2; CDR3aa: CATSTGAWGFGYTF; CDR3nt: TGTGCCACCTCGACTGGGGCCTGGGGTTTTGGCTACACCTTC
v_gene: TRBV6-5; abundance: NA; d_gene: NA; j_gene: TRBJ1-6; CDR3aa: CASNDAQGGDSPLHF; CDR3nt: TGTGCCAGCAACGACGCCCAGGGAGGTGATTCACCCCTCCACTTT
v_gene: TRBV3-1/TRBV3-2; abundance: NA; d_gene: TRBD2; j_gene: TRBJ2-1; CDR3aa: CASSPGTSGRGFF; CDR3nt: TGTGCCAGCAGCCCTGGGACTAGCGGGAGAGGGTTCTTC
v_gene: TRBV5-1; abundance: few; d_gene: NA; j_gene: TRBJ2-7; CDR3aa: CASRTGMRGGEQYF; CDR3nt: TGCGCCAGCAGGACGGGGATGAGAGGCGGCGAGCAGTACTTC
v_gene: TRBV7-9; abundance: NA; d_gene: NA; j_gene: TRBJ1-1; CDR3aa: CASSSRQVTEAFF; CDR3nt: TGTGCCAGCAGCTCAAGACAGGTAACTGAAGCTTTCTTT
v_gene: TRBV9; abundance: few; d_gene: NA; j_gene: TRBJ1-1; CDR3aa: CASSVEGQLNTEAFF; CDR3nt: TGTGCCAGCAGCGTAGAGGGGCAGCTGAACACTGAAGCTTTCTTT
v_gene: TRBV18; abundance: NA; d_gene: NA; j_gene: TRBJ1-1; CDR3aa: CASSPTVNTEAFF; CDR3nt: TGTGCCAGCTCACCGACAGTGAACACTGAAGCTTTCTTT
v_gene: TRBV19; abundance: once; d_gene: TRBD1; j_gene: TRBJ2-7; CDR3aa: CASSMGQVFYEQYF; CDR3nt: TGTGCCAGTAGTATGGGACAGGTCTTCTACGAGCAGTACTTC
v_gene: TRBV29-1; abundance: NA; d_gene: NA; j_gene: TRBJ1-2; CDR3aa: CSAWGGRGYGYTF; CDR3nt: TGCAGCGCCTGGGGGGGGCGCGGCTATGGCTACACCTTC
v_gene: TRBV9; abundance: NA; d_gene: TRBD2; j_gene: TRBJ2-2; CDR3aa: CASARGEFGELFF; CDR3nt: TGTGCCAGCGCCCGGGGGGAGTTCGGGGAGCTGTTTTTT
v_gene: TRBV7-3; abundance: NA; d_gene: TRBD1; j_gene: TRBJ1-1; CDR3aa: CASSSQGATEAFF; CDR3nt: TGTGCCAGCAGCTCGCAGGGGGCCACTGAAGCTTTCTTT
v_gene: TRBV5-8; abundance: NA; d_gene: TRBD1; j_gene: TRBJ2-1; CDR3aa: CASSKDRANEQFF; CDR3nt: TGTGCCAGCAGCAAGGACAGGGCCAATGAGCAGTTCTTC
v_gene: TRBV5-1; abundance: few; d_gene: NA; j_gene: TRBJ2-2; CDR3aa: CASEQGAGGVELFF; CDR3nt: TGCGCCAGCGAGCAGGGAGCGGGCGGTGTGGAGCTGTTTTTT
v_gene: TRBV5-1; abundance: NA; d_gene: NA; j_gene: TRBJ1-2; CDR3aa: CASGREGSENYGYTF; CDR3nt: TGCGCCAGCGGCAGGGAGGGATCTGAGAACTATGGCTACACCTTC
v_gene: TRBV28; abundance: NA; d_gene: NA; j_gene: TRBJ2-7; CDR3aa: CASSLRNEQYF; CDR3nt: TGTGCCAGCAGCCTTAGAAACGAGCAGTACTTC
v_gene: TRBV5-4; abundance: NA; d_gene: NA; j_gene: TRBJ1-2; CDR3aa: CASSLGAGRGDYGYTF; CDR3nt: TGTGCCAGCAGCTTGGGTGCAGGGCGAGGCGACTATGGCTACACCTTC
v_gene: TRBV12-5; abundance: once; d_gene: NA; j_gene: TRBJ1-2; CDR3aa: CASGLEGFYGYTF; CDR3nt: TGTGCTAGTGGTTTGGAGGGGTTTTATGGCTACACCTTC
v_gene: TRBV3-1/TRBV3-2; abundance: few; d_gene: TRBD1; j_gene: TRBJ1-5; CDR3aa: CASSQEPGQGGLSNQPQHF; CDR3nt: TGTGCCAGCAGCCAGGAGCCGGGACAGGGGGGCTTGAGCAATCAGCCCCAGCATTTT
v_gene: TRBV5-1; abundance: NA; d_gene: TRBD2; j_gene: TRBJ2-1; CDR3aa: CASSFGTRRANEQFF; CDR3nt: TGCGCCAGCAGCTTTGGGACTAGAAGAGCAAATGAGCAGTTCTTC